This T cell receptor beta chain was identified during a study of blood T cell repertoires in COVID-19. Across the study: PBMCs, B-cell-depleted T cells, or T cells were the source of the cDNA or gDNA that made up the material.

The repertoire was sequenced with immunoSEQ multiplex PCR; TCRdb's copy has only in-frame clones and lacks some. This sample carries just over 35,000 clones, more than 70% of them seen once, and the ten largest clones take 2% to 2.5%. The CDR3 contains 14 residues. Germline V lookup: CDR1 SGHNT, CDR2 YYREEE (reference sequence). The junction had 0 bases not matched to a gene; V was cut back by 0 bases and J by 4 bases. This receptor was taken from a human donor in a cohort sampled during active COVID-19. The chain combines TRBV5-4 with TRBJ2-7; TRBD2 matches 11 bases. Sequencing was carried out using peripheral blood. In DNA form, the CDR3 reads TGTGCCAGCAGCTTGGCTAGCGGGGGGTACGAGCAGTACTTC. It translates to CASSLASGGYEQYF.